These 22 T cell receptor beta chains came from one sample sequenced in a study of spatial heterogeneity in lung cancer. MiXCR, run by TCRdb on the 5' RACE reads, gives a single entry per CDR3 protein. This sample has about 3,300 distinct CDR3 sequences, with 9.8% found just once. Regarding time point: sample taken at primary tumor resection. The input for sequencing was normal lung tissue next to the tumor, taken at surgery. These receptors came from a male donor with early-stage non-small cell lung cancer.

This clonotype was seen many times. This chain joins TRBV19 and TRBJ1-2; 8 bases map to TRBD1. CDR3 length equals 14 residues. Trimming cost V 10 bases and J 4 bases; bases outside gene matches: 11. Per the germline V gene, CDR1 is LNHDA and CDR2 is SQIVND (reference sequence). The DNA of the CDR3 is TGTGCCACACAATACACAGGGGGTATCTATGGCTACACCTTC. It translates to CATQYTGGIYGYTF.

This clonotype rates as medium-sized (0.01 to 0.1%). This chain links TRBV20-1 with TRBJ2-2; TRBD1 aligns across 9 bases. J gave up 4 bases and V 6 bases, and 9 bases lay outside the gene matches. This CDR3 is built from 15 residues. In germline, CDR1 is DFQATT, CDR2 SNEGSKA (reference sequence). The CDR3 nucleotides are TGCAGTGCGCAACGGGACAGGGCCCTCACCGGGGAGCTGTTTTTT. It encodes CSAQRDRALTGELFF.

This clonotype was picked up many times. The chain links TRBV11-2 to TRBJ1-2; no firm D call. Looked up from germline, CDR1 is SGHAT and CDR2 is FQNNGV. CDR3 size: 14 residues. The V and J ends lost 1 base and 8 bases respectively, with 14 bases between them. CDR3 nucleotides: TGTGCCAGCAGCTTAGTAGGGCCCCCGATGGGCTACACCTTC. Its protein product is CASSLVGPPMGYTF.

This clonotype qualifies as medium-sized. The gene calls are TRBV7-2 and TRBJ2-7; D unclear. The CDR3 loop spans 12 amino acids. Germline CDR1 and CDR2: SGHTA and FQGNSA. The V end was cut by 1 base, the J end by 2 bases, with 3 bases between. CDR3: CASSLGAYEQYF. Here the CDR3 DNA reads TGTGCCAGCAGCTTAGGGGCCTACGAGCAGTACTTC.

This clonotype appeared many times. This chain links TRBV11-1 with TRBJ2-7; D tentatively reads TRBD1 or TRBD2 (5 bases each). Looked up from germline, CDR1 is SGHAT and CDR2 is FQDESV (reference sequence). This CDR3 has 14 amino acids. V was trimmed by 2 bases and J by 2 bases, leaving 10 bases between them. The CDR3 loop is CASSLSQGPYEQYF. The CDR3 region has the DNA TGTGCCAGCAGCTTAAGCCAGGGACCCTACGAGCAGTACTTC.

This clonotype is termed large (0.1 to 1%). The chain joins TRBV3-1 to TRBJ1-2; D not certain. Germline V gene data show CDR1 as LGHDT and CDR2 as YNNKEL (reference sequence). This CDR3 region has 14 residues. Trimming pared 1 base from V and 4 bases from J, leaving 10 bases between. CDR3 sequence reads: CASSQAEGFYGYTF. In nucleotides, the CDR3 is TGTGCCAGCAGCCAAGCTGAGGGATTCTATGGCTACACCTTC.

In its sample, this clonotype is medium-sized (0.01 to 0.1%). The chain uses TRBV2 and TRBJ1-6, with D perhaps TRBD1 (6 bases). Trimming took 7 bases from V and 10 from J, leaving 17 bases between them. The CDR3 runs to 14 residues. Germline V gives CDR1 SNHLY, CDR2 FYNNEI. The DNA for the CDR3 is TGTGCCAGCACTCTGGGGGGCAGCGGCTCACCCCTCCACTTT. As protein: CASTLGGSGSPLHF. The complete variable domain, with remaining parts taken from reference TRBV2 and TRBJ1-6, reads EPEVTQTPSHQVTQMGQEVILRCVPISNHLYFYWYRQILGQKVEFLVSFYNNEISEKSEIFDDQFSVERPDGSNFTLKIRSTKLEDSAMYFCASTLGGSGSPLHFGNGTRLTVT.

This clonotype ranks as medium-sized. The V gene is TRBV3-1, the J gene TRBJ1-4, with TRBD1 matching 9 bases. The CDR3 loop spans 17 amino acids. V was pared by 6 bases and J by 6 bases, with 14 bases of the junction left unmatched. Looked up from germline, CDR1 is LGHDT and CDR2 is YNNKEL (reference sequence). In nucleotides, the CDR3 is TGTGCCAGCAGTTTGGAAGGGACAGGGAGAACGGATGAAAAACTGTTTTTT. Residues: CASSLEGTGRTDEKLFF. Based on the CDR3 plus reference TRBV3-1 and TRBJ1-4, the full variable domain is DTAVSQTPKYLVTQMGNDKSIKCEQNLGHDTMYWYKQDSKKFLKIMFSYNNKELIINETVPNRFSPKSPDKAHLNLHINSLELGDSAVYFCASSLEGTGRTDEKLFFGSGTQLSVL.

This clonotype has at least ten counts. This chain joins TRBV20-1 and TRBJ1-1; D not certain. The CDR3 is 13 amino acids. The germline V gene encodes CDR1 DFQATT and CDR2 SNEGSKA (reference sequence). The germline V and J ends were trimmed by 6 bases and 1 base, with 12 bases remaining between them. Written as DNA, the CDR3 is TGCAGTGCCACGGTAGGGAGGAACACTGAAGCTTTCTTT. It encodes CSATVGRNTEAFF.

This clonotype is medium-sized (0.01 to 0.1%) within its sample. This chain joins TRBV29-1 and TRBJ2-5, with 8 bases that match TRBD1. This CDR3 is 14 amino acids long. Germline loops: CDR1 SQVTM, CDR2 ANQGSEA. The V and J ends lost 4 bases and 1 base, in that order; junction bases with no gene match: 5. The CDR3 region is CSVGGQAFQETQYF. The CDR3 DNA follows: TGCAGCGTTGGGGGACAGGCCTTCCAAGAGACCCAGTACTTC.

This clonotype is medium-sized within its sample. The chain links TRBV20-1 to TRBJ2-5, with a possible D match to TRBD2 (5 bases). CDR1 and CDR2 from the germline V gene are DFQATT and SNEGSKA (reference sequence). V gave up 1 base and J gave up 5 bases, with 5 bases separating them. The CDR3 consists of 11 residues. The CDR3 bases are TGCAGTGCTAGAGGGGAGGAGACCCAGTACTTC. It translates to CSARGEETQYF.

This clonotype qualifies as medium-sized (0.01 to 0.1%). DNA for the CDR3: TGTGCCAGCAGTTCTTCTCAGGGAAGCTCCTACGAGCAGTACTTC. This translates into CASSSSQGSSYEQYF. This chain joins TRBV28 and TRBJ2-7, with TRBD1 as a possible D gene (5 bases). CDR1 is MDHEN and CDR2 is SYDVKM in the germline V gene. V lost 4 bases and J 0 bases, leaving 13 bases between the germline ends. The CDR3 spans 15 residues.

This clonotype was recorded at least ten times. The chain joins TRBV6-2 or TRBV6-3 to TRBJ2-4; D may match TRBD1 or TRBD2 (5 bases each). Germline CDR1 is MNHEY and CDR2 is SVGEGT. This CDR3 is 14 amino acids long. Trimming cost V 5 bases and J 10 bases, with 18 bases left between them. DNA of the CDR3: TGTGCCAGCAGTCCCGCTCCAGGGACGAGGATTCAGTACTTC. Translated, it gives CASSPAPGTRIQYF.

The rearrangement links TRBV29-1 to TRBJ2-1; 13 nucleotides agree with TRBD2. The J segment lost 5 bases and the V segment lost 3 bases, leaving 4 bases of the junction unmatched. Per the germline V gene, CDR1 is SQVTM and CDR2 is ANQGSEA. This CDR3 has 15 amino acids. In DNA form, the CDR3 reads TGCAGCGTTGACTCCGGGACTAGCGGGAACAATGAGCAGTTCTTC. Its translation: CSVDSGTSGNNEQFF.

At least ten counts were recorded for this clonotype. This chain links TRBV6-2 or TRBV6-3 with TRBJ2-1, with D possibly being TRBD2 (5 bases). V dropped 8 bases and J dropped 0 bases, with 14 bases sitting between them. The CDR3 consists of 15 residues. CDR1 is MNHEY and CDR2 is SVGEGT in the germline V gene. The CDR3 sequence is CASGSLGSSYNEQFF. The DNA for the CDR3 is TGTGCCAGCGGCTCCCTGGGGAGCTCCTACAATGAGCAGTTCTTC.

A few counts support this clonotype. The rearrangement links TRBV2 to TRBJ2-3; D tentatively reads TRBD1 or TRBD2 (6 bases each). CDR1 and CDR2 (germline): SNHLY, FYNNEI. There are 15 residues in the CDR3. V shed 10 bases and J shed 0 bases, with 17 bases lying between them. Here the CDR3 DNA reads TGTGCCATTCGAAGGAGGGACACTAGCACAGATACGCAGTATTTT. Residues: CAIRRRDTSTDTQYF.

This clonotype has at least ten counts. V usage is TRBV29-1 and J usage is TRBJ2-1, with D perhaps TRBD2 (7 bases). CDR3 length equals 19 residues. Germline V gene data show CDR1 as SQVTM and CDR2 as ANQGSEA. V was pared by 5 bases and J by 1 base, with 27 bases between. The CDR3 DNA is TGCAGCGTTCCAGGAGGACAGCAGGGAGTGGGACTATCCTACAATGAGCAGTTCTTC. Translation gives CSVPGGQQGVGLSYNEQFF.

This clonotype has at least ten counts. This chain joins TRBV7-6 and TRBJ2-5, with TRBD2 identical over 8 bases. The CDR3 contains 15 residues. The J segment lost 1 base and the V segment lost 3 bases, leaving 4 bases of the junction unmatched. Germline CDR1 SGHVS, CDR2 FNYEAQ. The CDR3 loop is CASSFAGGGQETQYF. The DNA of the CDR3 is TGTGCCAGCAGCTTCGCGGGGGGTGGCCAAGAGACCCAGTACTTC.

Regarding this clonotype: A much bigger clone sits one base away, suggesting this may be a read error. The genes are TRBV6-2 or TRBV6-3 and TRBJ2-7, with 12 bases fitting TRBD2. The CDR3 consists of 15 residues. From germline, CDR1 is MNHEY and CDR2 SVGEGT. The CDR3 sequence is CDSRPRTSGTYEQYF. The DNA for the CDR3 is TGTGACAGCAGACCCCGGACTAGCGGGACCTACGAGCAGTACTTC.

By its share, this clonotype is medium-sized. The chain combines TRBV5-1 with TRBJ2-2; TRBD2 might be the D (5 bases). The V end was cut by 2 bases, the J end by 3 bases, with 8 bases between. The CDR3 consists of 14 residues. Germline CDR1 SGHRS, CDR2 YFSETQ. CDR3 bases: TGCGCCAGCAGCTTCGACGGGGACACCGGGGAGCTGTTTTTT. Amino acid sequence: CASSFDGDTGELFF.

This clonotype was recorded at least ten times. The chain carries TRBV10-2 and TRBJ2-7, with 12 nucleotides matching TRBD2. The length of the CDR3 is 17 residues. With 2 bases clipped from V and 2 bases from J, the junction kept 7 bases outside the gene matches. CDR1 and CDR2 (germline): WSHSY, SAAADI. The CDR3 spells CASSEPVLAGGTYEQYF. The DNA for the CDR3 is TGCGCCAGCAGTGAGCCCGTACTAGCGGGAGGAACCTACGAGCAGTACTTC.

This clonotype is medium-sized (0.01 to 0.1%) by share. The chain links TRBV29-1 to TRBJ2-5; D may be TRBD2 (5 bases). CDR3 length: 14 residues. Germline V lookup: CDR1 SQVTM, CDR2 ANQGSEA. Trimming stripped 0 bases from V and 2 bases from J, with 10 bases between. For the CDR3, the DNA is TGCAGCGTTGAAGATGGACTGAATCAAGAGACCCAGTACTTC. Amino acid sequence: CSVEDGLNQETQYF.